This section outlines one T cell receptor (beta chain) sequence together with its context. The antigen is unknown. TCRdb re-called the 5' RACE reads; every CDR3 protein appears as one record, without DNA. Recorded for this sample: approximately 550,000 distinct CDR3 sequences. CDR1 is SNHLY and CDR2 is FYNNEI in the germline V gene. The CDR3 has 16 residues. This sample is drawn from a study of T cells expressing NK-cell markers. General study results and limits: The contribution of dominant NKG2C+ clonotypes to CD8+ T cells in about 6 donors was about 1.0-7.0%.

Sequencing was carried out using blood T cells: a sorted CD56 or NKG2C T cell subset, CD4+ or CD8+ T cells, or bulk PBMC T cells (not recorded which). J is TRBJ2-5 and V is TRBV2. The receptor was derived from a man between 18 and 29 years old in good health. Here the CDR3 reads CASSPLGLVYQETQYF.